Below are 21 T cell receptor beta chains sequenced from a single sample in a study of shared clonotypes between healthy human individuals. TCRdb keeps only in-frame clones here, not all; method: immunoSEQ multiplex PCR. The table shows a few million clones, with around 95% occurring only once. The specimen sequenced was naive CD4+ T cells sorted from blood. Sample subset: CD45RA+ positively selected. These receptors all come from a man younger than 35 in good health.

This clone was recorded once. CDR3 sequence (DNA): TGTGCCTGGAGTGCGGGGGCGGTGAACACTGAAGCTTTCTTT. It is translated as CAWSAGAVNTEAFF. V and J are TRBV30 and TRBJ1-1; TRBD1 is a possible D gene (6 bases). V lost 1 base and J lost 0, with 9 bases in between. The CDR3 covers 14 residues. The germline V gene encodes CDR1 GTSNPN and CDR2 SVGIG (reference sequence).

The J gene is TRBJ1-6, the V gene TRBV5-8; 8 positions match TRBD1. Germline CDR1 SGHTS, CDR2 YDEGEE. The CDR3 is 16 amino acids. The ends lost 3 bases at V and 5 bases at J; junction bases unmatched: 7. CDR3 DNA: TGTGCCAGCAGCTCAAGTGGACAGGGTCATAATTCACCCCTCCACTTT. Translation gives CASSSSGQGHNSPLHF.

The V and J genes are TRBV19 and TRBJ1-6; no clear D gene. Per germline, CDR1 LNHDA and CDR2 SQIVND (reference sequence). V lost 6 bases, J lost 0 bases, and 15 bases lay in between. The CDR3 sequence is 17 residues long. DNA for the CDR3: TGTGCCAGTAGCCCCGGAATGGCGAGCTCCTATAATTCACCCCTCCACTTT. Amino acids: CASSPGMASSYNSPLHF.

V and J are TRBV11-1 and TRBJ2-7; 9 nucleotides match TRBD1. The V segment lost 3 bases and the J segment 3 bases; nucleotides outside the gene matches: 3. Germline CDR1 is SGHAT and CDR2 is FQDESV (reference sequence). The CDR3 runs to 14 residues. The CDR3 sequence is CASSLTGGNYEQYF. CDR3 nucleotides: TGTGCCAGCAGCTTGACAGGGGGTAACTACGAGCAGTACTTC.

This chain uses TRBV15 with TRBJ2-3; D gene unclear. V was trimmed by 2 bases and J by 3 bases, leaving 6 bases between them. Germline lookup yields CDR1 LNHNV and CDR2 YYDKDF (reference sequence). This CDR3 is 13 amino acids long. CDR3 DNA: TGTGCCACCAGCAGACTAGTTACAGATACGCAGTATTTT. It encodes CATSRLVTDTQYF.

The chain is built from TRBV4-1 and TRBJ1-5; D unresolved. The CDR3 covers 13 residues. Germline V CDR1 and CDR2: MGHRA, YSYEKL. V dropped 2 bases and J dropped 11 bases, with 13 bases sitting between them. The CDR3 DNA reads as TGCGCCAGCAGCCAAACCGGGCTATCGGCCCAGCATTTT. It codes for CASSQTGLSAQHF.

The chain links TRBV5-4 to TRBJ1-4; TRBD1 aligns across 8 bases. The CDR3 is 16 amino acids. The germline gives CDR1 SGHNT, CDR2 YYREEE (reference sequence). After removal of 0 bases from V and 7 bases from J, the junction contained 8 bases not matched to a gene. CDR3 sequence reads: CASSLEGDRSFEKLFF. CDR3 coding DNA: TGTGCCAGCAGCTTGGAGGGGGACAGGAGTTTTGAAAAACTGTTTTTT.

The V gene is TRBV30, the J gene TRBJ2-5, with a weak D call TRBD2 (6 bases). V lost 2 bases to trimming and J lost 3 bases, with 10 bases between them. This CDR3 is built from 13 residues. Looked up from germline, CDR1 is GTSNPN and CDR2 is SVGIG (reference sequence). The CDR3 reads CAWSIKREETQYF. The DNA of the CDR3 is TGTGCCTGGAGTATCAAGCGGGAAGAGACCCAGTACTTC.

This chain connects TRBV7-2 to TRBJ2-7; 9 nucleotides match TRBD1. Losses at the gene ends were 5 bases for V and 5 bases for J; bases not matched to a gene: 10. The CDR3 runs 15 residues. Germline CDR1 SGHTA, CDR2 FQGNSA. The CDR3 reads CASSPRDRASHEQYF. As DNA, the CDR3 is TGTGCCAGCAGCCCCCGGGACAGGGCATCCCACGAGCAGTACTTC.

Only one count was recorded for this clone. V usage is TRBV2 and J usage is TRBJ1-5; the D gene is possibly TRBD1 (5 bases). The V end was cut by 6 bases, the J end by 4 bases, with 28 bases between. The CDR3 is 19 amino acids. Germline assignment: CDR1 SNHLY and CDR2 FYNNEI. DNA for the CDR3: TGTGCCAGCAGCGCCCTTACCCCTCCGGACACAGGAATAAATCAGCCCCAGCATTTT. The encoded protein is CASSALTPPDTGINQPQHF.

The CDR3 protein is CASSEAAAWMTQYF. In DNA, the CDR3 is TGTGCCAGCAGTGAAGCGGCCGCCTGGATGACCCAGTACTTC. This sequence joins TRBV6-1 and TRBJ2-5; D ambiguous. From germline, CDR1 is MNHNS and CDR2 SASEGT. V was pared by 0 bases and J by 7 bases, with 12 bases between. The CDR3 spans 14 residues.

This rearrangement joins TRBV6-5 to TRBJ2-5; D is unclear. The CDR3 loop spans 12 amino acids. V lost 6 bases, J lost 2 bases, and 7 bases lay in between. The germline CDR1 and CDR2 sequences are MNHEY and SVGAGI. The CDR3, as DNA: TGTGCCAGCAGGAACTTACAAGAGACCCAGTACTTC. Amino acid sequence: CASRNLQETQYF.

To note about this clone: Other DNA sequences in this specimen translate into the identical CDR3. The chain is built from TRBV2 and TRBJ2-7; perhaps TRBD1 as D (5 bases). The CDR3 has 13 amino acids. CDR1 is SNHLY, CDR2 FYNNEI, per germline. The ends were cut back, 3 bases at V and 2 bases at J, with 8 bases in the middle. This chain's CDR3 is CASSEGRAYEQYF. The CDR3 nucleotides read TGTGCCAGCAGTGAGGGCAGGGCCTACGAGCAGTACTTC. Together with reference TRBV2 and TRBJ2-7, the CDR3 gives the full variable domain: EPEVTQTPSHQVTQMGQEVILRCVPISNHLYFYWYRQILGQKVEFLVSFYNNEISEKSEIFDDQFSVERPDGSNFTLKIRSTKLEDSAMYFCASSEGRAYEQYFGPGTRLTVT.

This clone was detected once. This chain uses TRBV7-8 with TRBJ1-3; possible D gene TRBD1, 5 bases. This CDR3 has 17 residues. Trimming stripped 5 bases from V and 8 bases from J, with 25 bases between. Germline lookup yields CDR1 SGHVS and CDR2 FQNEAQ. CDR3 nucleotide sequence: TGTGCCAGCAGCCCCCGACAGCCGGGACCCCGTAAGGACACCATATATTTT. As protein: CASSPRQPGPRKDTIYF. Full variable domain (outside the CDR3, taken from reference TRBV7-8 and TRBJ1-3): GAGVSQSPRYKVAKRGQDVALRCDPISGHVSLFWYQQALGQGPEFLTYFQNEAQLDKSGLPSDRFFAERPEGSVSTLKIQRTQQEDSAVYLCASSPRQPGPRKDTIYFGEGSWLTVV.

This CDR3 reads CASSEASRSSYEQYF. For the CDR3, the DNA is TGCGCCAGCAGTGAGGCTAGCCGGAGCTCCTACGAGCAGTACTTC. The chain joins TRBV10-2 to TRBJ2-7; maybe TRBD2 (5 bases). Germline CDR1 and CDR2: WSHSY and SAAADI. The germline V and J ends were trimmed by 2 bases and 0 bases, with 11 bases remaining between them. The CDR3 consists of 15 residues.

This clone was seen only once. The CDR3 DNA reads TGTGCCAGCAGCTCCCAAGAGCGGAAGTATTTT. Residues: CASSSQERKYF. The chain is built from TRBV13 and TRBJ2-3, with TRBD2 as a possible D gene (5 bases). From germline, CDR1 is PRHDT and CDR2 FYEKMQ (reference sequence). This CDR3 has 11 residues. V was shortened by 4 bases and J by 13 bases, with 12 bases between the two germline ends.

The J gene is TRBJ1-1, the V gene TRBV5-1, with D unresolved. V lost 4 bases to trimming and J lost 4 bases, with 14 bases between them. Germline CDR1 SGHRS, CDR2 YFSETQ. The CDR3 spans 14 residues. The CDR3, as DNA: TGCGCCAGCAGCCCCGAGGGCCCGGGCACTGAAGCTTTCTTT. Translation: CASSPEGPGTEAFF.

The DNA for the CDR3 is TGTGCCAGCAGCTCCGAAGACAGGGCTAATTCACCCCTCCACTTT. This encodes CASSSEDRANSPLHF. The rearrangement uses TRBV5-8 and TRBJ1-6; 7 bases match TRBD1. With V trimmed by 3 bases and J by 6 bases, 6 bases remained unmatched. CDR3 size: 15 residues. Germline CDR1 is SGHTS and CDR2 is YDEGEE.

In the case of this clone: Other nucleotide sequences in the sample specify the same CDR3. V is TRBV14 and J is TRBJ2-7, with 10 bases identical to TRBD1. The CDR3 has 15 residues. The ends lost 1 base at V and 2 bases at J; junction bases unmatched: 2. Germline assignment: CDR1 SGHDN and CDR2 FVKESK. This chain's CDR3 is CASSQAGTGAYEQYF. CDR3 nucleotides: TGTGCCAGCAGCCAAGCCGGGACAGGGGCCTACGAGCAGTACTTC.

This sequence joins TRBV7-9 and TRBJ2-7; 7 nucleotides agree with TRBD2. The trim removed 5 bases at V and 1 base at J, leaving 8 bases unmatched. The length of the CDR3 is 15 residues. Germline V gives CDR1 SEHNR, CDR2 FQNEAQ (reference sequence). This CDR3 is CASSQSTAGSYEQYF. DNA for the CDR3: TGTGCCAGCAGCCAATCGACAGCGGGGTCCTACGAGCAGTACTTC. The entire variable domain, with the rest obtained from reference TRBV7-9 and TRBJ2-7, is as follows: DTGVSQNPRHKITKRGQNVTFRCDPISEHNRLYWYRQTLGQGPEFLTYFQNEAQLEKSRLLSDRFSAERPKGSFSTLEIQRTEQGDSAMYLCASSQSTAGSYEQYFGPGTRLTVT.

This clone has a single count. The chain employs TRBV5-5 and TRBJ2-3; TRBD2 matches 7 bases. The germline V gene has CDR1 SGHKS and CDR2 YYEKEE (reference sequence). V lost 2 bases to trimming and J lost 5 bases; unmatched junction nucleotides: 5. The CDR3 totals 14 residues. The CDR3 bases are TGTGCCAGCAGCTTTTCGGGGGGAGGAGATACGCAGTATTTT. This gives the protein CASSFSGGGDTQYF.